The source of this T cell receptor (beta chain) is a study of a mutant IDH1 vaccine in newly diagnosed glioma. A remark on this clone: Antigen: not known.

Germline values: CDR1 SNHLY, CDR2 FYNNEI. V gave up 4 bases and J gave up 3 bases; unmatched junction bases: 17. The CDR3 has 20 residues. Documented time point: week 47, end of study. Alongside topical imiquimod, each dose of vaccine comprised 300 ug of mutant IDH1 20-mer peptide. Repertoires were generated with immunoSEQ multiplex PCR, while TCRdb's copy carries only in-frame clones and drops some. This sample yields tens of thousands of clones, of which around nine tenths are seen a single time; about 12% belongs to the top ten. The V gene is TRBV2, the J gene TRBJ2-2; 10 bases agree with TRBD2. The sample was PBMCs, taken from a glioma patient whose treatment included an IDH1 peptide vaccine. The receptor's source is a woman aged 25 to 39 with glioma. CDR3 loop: CASSVNPSGGRGLYTGELFF. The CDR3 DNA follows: TGTGCCAGCAGTGTTAATCCTAGCGGGGGCCGAGGCCTTTACACCGGGGAGCTGTTTTTT. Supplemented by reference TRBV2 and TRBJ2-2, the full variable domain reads EPEVTQTPSHQVTQMGQEVILRCVPISNHLYFYWYRQILGQKVEFLVSFYNNEISEKSEIFDDQFSVERPDGSNFTLKIRSTKLEDSAMYFCASSVNPSGGRGLYTGELFFGEGSRLTVL.